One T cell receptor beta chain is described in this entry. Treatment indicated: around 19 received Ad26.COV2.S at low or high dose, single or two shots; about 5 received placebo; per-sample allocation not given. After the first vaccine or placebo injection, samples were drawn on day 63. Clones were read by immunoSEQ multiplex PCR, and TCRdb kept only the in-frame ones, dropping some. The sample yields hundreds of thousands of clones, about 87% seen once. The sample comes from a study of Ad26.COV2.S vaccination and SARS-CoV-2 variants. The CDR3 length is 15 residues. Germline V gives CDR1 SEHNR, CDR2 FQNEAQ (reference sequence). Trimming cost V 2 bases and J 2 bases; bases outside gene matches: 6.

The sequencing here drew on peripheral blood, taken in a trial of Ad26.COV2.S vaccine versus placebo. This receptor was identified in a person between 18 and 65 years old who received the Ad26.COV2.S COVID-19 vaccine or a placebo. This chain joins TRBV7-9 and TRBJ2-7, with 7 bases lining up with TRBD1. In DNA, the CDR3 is TGTGCCAGCAGCTTATTGGCGACAGGGACCTACGAGCAGTACTTC. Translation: CASSLLATGTYEQYF.